The rows below give T cell receptor beta chains drawn from one sample of a study of PD-1 blockade in classical Hodgkin lymphoma. TCRdb's copy holds only in-frame clones and misses some; the assay was immunoSEQ multiplex PCR. The sample includes roughly 35,000 clones, 85% to 90% of them seen just once. This specimen consisted of peripheral blood mononuclear cells (PBMCs), obtained before the second cycle of nivolumab. The source of these receptors is a human donor with classical Hodgkin lymphoma. The CDR3 runs from the conserved cysteine through the conserved F or W. The order of the fields is V gene, CDR3 protein.

>TRBV6-5
CASSRLAGSTDTQYF
>TRBV7-6
CASSLRGGADTGELFF
>TRBV10-3
CAISDNGELNEQYF
>TRBV6-5
CASIPPSGGNTIYF
>TRBV25-1
CASSHSVYGYTF
>TRBV30
CAWSGEGPDTQYF
>TRBV11-2
CASSARGGDEQFF
>TRBV29-1
CSVDWGSGNTIYF
>TRBV27
CASSLVASGSDEQFF
>TRBV7-9
CASSRQANSRGYTF
>TRBV5-1
CASSSGVWTDTQYF
>TRBV19
CASSRQGGAKNIQYF
>TRBV6-1
CASSEFGLDYEQYF
>TRBV5-1
CASSHPDGSDTQYF
>TRBV18
CASSTFGAPEEAFF
>TRBV4-2
CASSLGTSGTQETQYF
>TRBV27
CASSFRRDTQYF
>TRBV7-9
CASSLGTLAKNIQYF
>TRBV7-6
CASSPPSDEQYF
>TRBV6-5
CASSYLSRGVGHEQYF
>TRBV5-1
CASSRGTATYEQYF
>TRBV11-2
CASSQGNEQFF
>TRBV5-1
CASSQTLTGGNTGELFF
>TRBV2
CASSGTSGNRYEQYF
>TRBV19
CASSIDLGQGISPLHF
>TRBV5-1
CASSDPRGSSYEQYF
>TRBV19
CASSIGGLSRANEQFF